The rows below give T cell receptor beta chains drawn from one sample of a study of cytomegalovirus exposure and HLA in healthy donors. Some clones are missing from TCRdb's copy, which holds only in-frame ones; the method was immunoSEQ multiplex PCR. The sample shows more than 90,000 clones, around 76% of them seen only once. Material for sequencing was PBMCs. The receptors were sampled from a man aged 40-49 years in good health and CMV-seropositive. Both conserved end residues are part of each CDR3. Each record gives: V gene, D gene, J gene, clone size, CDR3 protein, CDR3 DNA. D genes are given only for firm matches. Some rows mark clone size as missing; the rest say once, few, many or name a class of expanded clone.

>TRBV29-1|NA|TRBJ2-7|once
CSVAQQGYEQYF
TGCAGCGTTGCCCAACAGGGATACGAGCAGTACTTC
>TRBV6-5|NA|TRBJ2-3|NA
CASKRTTSTDTQYF
TGTGCCAGCAAAAGGACTACCAGCACAGATACGCAGTATTTT
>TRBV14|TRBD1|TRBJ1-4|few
CASSQRTGWGPFNEKLFF
TGTGCCAGCAGCCAGAGGACAGGCTGGGGGCCGTTTAATGAAAAACTGTTTTTT
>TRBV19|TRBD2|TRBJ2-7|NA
CASSSGSSYEQYF
TGTGCCAGTAGTAGCGGGAGTTCTTACGAGCAGTACTTC
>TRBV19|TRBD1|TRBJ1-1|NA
CASSTVSGGVGTEAFF
TGTGCCAGTAGTACAGTCTCAGGGGGCGTTGGCACTGAAGCTTTCTTT
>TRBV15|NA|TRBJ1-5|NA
CATSNERTAGQPQHF
TGTGCCACCAGCAATGAGAGGACAGCTGGTCAGCCCCAGCATTTT
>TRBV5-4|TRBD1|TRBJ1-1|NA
CASSPRGDREDTEAFF
TGTGCCAGCAGCCCACGGGGGGACAGGGAGGACACTGAAGCTTTCTTT
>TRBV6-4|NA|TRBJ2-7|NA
CASSDETSYEQYF
TGTGCCAGCAGTGACGAGACATCTTACGAGCAGTACTTC
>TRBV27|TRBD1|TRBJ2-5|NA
CASSLGTGDSQYF
TGTGCCAGCAGTTTGGGGACAGGGGATTCCCAGTACTTC
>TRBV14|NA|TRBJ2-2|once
CASSSRTGELFF
TGTGCCAGCAGTAGCCGCACCGGGGAGCTGTTTTTT
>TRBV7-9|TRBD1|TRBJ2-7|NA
CASSRQGREQYF
TGTGCCAGCAGCAGACAGGGCCGCGAGCAGTACTTC
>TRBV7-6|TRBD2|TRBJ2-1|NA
CASTLRSGGSEQFF
TGTGCCAGCACCCTAAGGTCGGGGGGGAGTGAGCAGTTCTTC
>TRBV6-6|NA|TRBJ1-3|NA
CASSYEAGNTIYF
TGTGCCAGCAGTTACGAGGCTGGAAACACCATATATTTT
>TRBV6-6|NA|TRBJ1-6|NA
CASSYSRRETPLHF
TGTGCCAGCAGTTACTCTAGGAGGGAGACACCCCTCCACTTT
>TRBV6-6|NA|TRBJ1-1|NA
CASREQVTNTEAFF
TGTGCCAGCAGAGAGCAGGTTACGAACACTGAAGCTTTCTTT
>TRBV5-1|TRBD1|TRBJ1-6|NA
CASSFRDRSNSPLHF
TGCGCCAGCAGCTTCAGGGACAGATCGAATTCACCCCTCCACTTT
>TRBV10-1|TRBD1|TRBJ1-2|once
CASGGTDNYGYTF
TGCGCCAGCGGTGGGACAGACAACTATGGCTACACCTTC
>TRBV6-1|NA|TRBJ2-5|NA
CASRSGQETQYF
TGTGCCAGCAGGTCAGGCCAAGAGACCCAGTACTTC
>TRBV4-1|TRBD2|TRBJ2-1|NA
CASSPLAGGQGDEQFF
TGCGCCAGCAGCCCTTTGGCGGGGGGGCAGGGGGATGAGCAGTTCTTC
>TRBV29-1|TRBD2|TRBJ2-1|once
CSAMGLAGGRYNEQFF
TGCAGCGCCATGGGACTAGCGGGGGGGCGCTACAATGAGCAGTTCTTC